This T cell receptor beta chain was identified in a study of control samples from healthy donors and cancer patients. CDR1 and CDR2 from the germline V gene are DFQATT and SNEGSKA (reference sequence). This CDR3 is 14 amino acids long. Trimming pared 3 bases from V and 0 bases from J, leaving 12 bases between. Profiled with immunoSEQ multiplex PCR; TCRdb holds only in-frame clones, not every one. Counted here are approximately 100,000 clones, 82% occurring once; the ten biggest clones make up 2% to 2.5%. Material: blood. The chain joins TRBV20-1 to TRBJ2-7, with TRBD1 as a possible D gene (5 bases). The origin of this receptor is a man between 60 and 75 years old in good health. The CDR3 spells CSASSPTDSYEQYF. DNA of the CDR3: TGCAGTGCTAGTTCCCCGACAGACTCCTACGAGCAGTACTTC.